This T cell receptor (beta chain) emerged from a study of cytomegalovirus exposure and HLA in healthy donors. Study in general: An early release of data contained 80 million to 85 million unique TCRs, which came from HLA-typed donors. Study results and caveats: TCR beta chain V- and J-gene trimming was linked, in a later analysis, to a missense variant in DCLRE1C. Sequencing artifact likely explains a cluster of highly shared sequence variants. Roughly uniform depth of sequencing across donors was assumed in presence/absence analyses.

Primers: 60 Vbeta forward and 13 Jbeta reverse. Sequencing used immunoSEQ multiplex PCR; TCRdb keeps in-frame clones, though not all of them. This table has 120,000 or so clones, around 78% appearing once. Germline lookup yields CDR1 MNHEY and CDR2 SMNVEV (reference sequence). This CDR3 contains 15 residues. With V trimmed by 4 bases and J by 3 bases, 5 bases remained unmatched. For this clone: Its specificity is unknown.

The sequence derives from a man between 18 and 35 years old in good health and CMV-seropositive. Sequencing was performed on PBMCs. The chain uses TRBV27 and TRBJ2-7; 11 bases line up with TRBD1. The CDR3 loop is CASSWAGTGGYEQYF. Here the CDR3 DNA reads TGTGCCAGCAGTTGGGCCGGGACAGGGGGCTACGAGCAGTACTTC.